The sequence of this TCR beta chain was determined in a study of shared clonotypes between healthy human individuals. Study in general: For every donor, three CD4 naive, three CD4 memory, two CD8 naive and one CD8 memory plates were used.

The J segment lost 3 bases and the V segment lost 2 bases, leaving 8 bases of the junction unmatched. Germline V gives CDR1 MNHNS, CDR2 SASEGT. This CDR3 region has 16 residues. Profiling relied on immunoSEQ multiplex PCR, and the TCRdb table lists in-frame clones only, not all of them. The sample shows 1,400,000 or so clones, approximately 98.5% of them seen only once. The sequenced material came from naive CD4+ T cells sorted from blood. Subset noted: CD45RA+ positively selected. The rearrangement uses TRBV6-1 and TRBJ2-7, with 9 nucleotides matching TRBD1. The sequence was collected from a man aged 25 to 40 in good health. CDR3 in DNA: TGTGCCAGCAGTGAATGGGACAGGGATGGGCGCTACGAGCAGTACTTC. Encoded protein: CASSEWDRDGRYEQYF.